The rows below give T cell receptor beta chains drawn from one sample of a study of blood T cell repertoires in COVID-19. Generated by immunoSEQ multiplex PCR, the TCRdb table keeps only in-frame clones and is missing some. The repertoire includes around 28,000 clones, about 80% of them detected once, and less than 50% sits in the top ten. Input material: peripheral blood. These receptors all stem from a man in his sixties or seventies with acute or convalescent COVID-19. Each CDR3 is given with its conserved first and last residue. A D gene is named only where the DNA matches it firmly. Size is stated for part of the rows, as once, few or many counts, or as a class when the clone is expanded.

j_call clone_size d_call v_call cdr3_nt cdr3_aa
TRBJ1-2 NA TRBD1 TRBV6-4 TGTGCCAGCAGTGACTCAGGGGGCTGGGGCTACACCTTC CASSDSGGWGYTF
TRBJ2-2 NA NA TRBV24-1 TGTGCCACCAGGGCGGGGCGGAACACCGGGGAGCTGTTTTTT CATRAGRNTGELFF
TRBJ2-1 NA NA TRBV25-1 TGTGCCAGCAGGAAGGCCGGGACCGGAGGGAATGAGCAGTTCTTC CASRKAGTGGNEQFF
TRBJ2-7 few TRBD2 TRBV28 TGTGCCAGCAGTGCGGGACTAGTTTACTTC CASSAGLVYF
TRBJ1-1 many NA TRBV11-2 TGTGCCAGCAGCGACCGGCAGCGTCGCGAAGCTTTCTTT CASSDRQRREAFF
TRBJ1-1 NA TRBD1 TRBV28 TGTGCCAGCAGAAAACTCCAGGGACAGAGGAACACTGAAGCTTTCTTT CASRKLQGQRNTEAFF
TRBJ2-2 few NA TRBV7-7 TGTGCCAGCAGCTTAGAGGGAGGCGGGGAGCTGTTTTTT CASSLEGGGELFF
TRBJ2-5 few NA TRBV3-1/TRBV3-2 TGTGCCAGCAGCCAACTATTGGGTAGCGGAGAGGAGACCCAGTACTTC CASSQLLGSGEETQYF
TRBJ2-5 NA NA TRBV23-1 TGCGCCAGCAGTCATCGTCAGAAAGAGACCCAGTACTTC CASSHRQKETQYF
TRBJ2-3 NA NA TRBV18 TGTGCCAGCTCACCGGGGGCTAGAAACGCAGATACGCAGTATTTT CASSPGARNADTQYF
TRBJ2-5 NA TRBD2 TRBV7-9 TGTGCCAGCAGCAAGACCGGGAGGGCAGCCCAAGAGACCCAGTACTTC CASSKTGRAAQETQYF
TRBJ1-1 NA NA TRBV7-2 TGTGCCAGCAGCTTGGACAGCGCCCGAGGGACTGAAGCTTTCTTT CASSLDSARGTEAFF
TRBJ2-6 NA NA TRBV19 TGTGCCAGTAGTCTTGATGGCACAGGGATGAGGGCCAACGTCCTGACTTTC CASSLDGTGMRANVLTF
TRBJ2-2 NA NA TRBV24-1 TGTGCCACCAGTGATTTGCCGGGGAGGAACACCGGGGAGCTGTTTTTT CATSDLPGRNTGELFF
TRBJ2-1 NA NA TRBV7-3 TGTGCCAGCAGCCCATCGGGTCTCGAATACAATGAGCAGTTCTTC CASSPSGLEYNEQFF
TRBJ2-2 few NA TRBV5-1 TGCGCCAGCAGCTTCAATCATCGGGAGCTGTTTTTT CASSFNHRELFF
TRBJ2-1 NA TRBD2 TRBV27 TGTGCCAGCAGTTTATTTGTCAGCGGGAGGGGATATGAGCAGTTCTTC CASSLFVSGRGYEQFF
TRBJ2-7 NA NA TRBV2 TGTGCCAGCAGTCCTTCAGGTCTCGGGGGATACGAGCAGTACTTC CASSPSGLGGYEQYF